This record concerns one T cell receptor beta chain sequence. Its antigen is not yet known. No clone much larger than this one lies a single base away; base qualities are absent. Within the sample, other DNA sequences also encode this same CDR3. V and J lose 2 bases and 3 bases, and a span of 11 bases separates them. Measured from the cysteine to the phenylalanine, the CDR3 is 15 residues long. Of all the DNA, just the CDR3 is kept, 45 bases in frame from base 1. For CDR1 and CDR2, the germline V gene (reference sequence) lists MNHEY and SMNVEV. The data stem from a study of shared clonotypes between healthy human individuals (dated by TCRdb to 2020 to 2021). Looking at the study overall: The cohort comprised two women and a few men aged 18 to 49 years. For each donor, three plates each were used for CD4 naive and CD4 memory, two plates were used for CD8 naive, and one plate was used for CD8 memory. To estimate repertoire size and how much clonotype sharing occurs between individuals, the study deeply sequenced the blood TCR repertoires of roughly 5 healthy adults. To increase sequencing depth and limit assay-specific biases, different laboratories used diverse techniques to prepare libraries and sequence TCR repertoires. Each donor's leukapheresis produced roughly between roughly 0.94 and 9.5 billion PBMCs.

CD8 naive samples were obtained by positive selection for CCR7 among CD45RO-negative cells, yielding a CD45RA+CCR7+ population from which TemRA cells were excluded. The donors were healthy, HIV-negative adults who had no recently reported acute infections or vaccinations. Every donor was a Caucasian adult living in Nashville, Tennessee, USA. After blood collection by leukapheresis, PBMCs were isolated using Ficoll-Histopaque density gradient centrifugation and then cryopreserved in the vapor phase of liquid nitrogen. Analytical flow cytometry was used to check the purity and quantity of every magnetically sorted T cell population. From each sorted fraction, genomic DNA was isolated and quantified by UV absorbance on a Nanodrop 2000c. General findings and caveats noted by the study authors: Larger estimated clonotype richness was generally found for naive subsets than for memory subsets. Around 5.4% of naive CD4, 3.5% of naive CD8, approximately 2% of memory CD4, and around 0.42% of memory CD8 clonotypes were shared across a few donors. Pairwise subsampling indicated that sequencing depth was expected to affect the degree of clonotype sharing among donors. Sampling was restricted to blood, and TCR repertoires in tissues likely differ from the TCR repertoires found in blood. Because the study included only a small number of donors, the genetic and exposure-history diversity represented was limited. Even with the large sequencing depth, rarefaction of the sorted-subset datasets indicated that sequencing was incomplete. Compared with non-shared clonotypes, clonotypes shared by all four sorted-subset donors had higher generation probabilities.

TCR CDR3 regions were amplified from genomic DNA by multiplex PCR using the deep immunoSEQ assay. Extracted genomic DNA from each cell subset was distributed evenly across all wells of several immunoSEQ 96-well plates, and each plate was treated as a replicate. For sorted subsets, approximately 200 ng of genomic DNA, equivalent to some 33,000 T cell genomes, went into each replicate PCR. The purified libraries were quantified using a Qubit 3.0 fluorometer, sized with a Bioanalyzer 2100, and then quantified again using the KAPA Library Quantification kit. Every immunoSEQ 96-well plate was sequenced on a separate single-read 150-cycle Illumina NextSeq 550 flow cell. The authors processed their data as follows. Because the immunoSEQ output held only junctional sequences and lacked quality scores, the filtering could not match the filtering applied to full-length reads. To assign V/J genes and CDR3, sequences were annotated against IMGT germline references using PyIR, a Python wrapper for IgBLAST v1.9. Any read was removed if the V/J assignment was weak (E-value above 1e-6), the CDR3 was missing, or the read contained stop codons, out-of-frame junctions, or ambiguous translated residues. V3J clonotypes were defined as sequences sharing an identical inferred V gene, J gene, and CDR3 amino acid sequence. To compute the percentage overlap between repertoires, the number of shared unique clonotypes was divided by the size of the smaller repertoire. RTK rarefaction, the Chao1 estimator, and Recon v2.1 estimates of unobserved clonotypes were used to assess repertoire richness. Generation probabilities for all TCRbeta clonotypes obtained by the gDNA method from several donors were computed using OLGA. This is the immuneACCESS table as TCRdb keeps it, with only in-frame sequences that have V and J called. A part of the clones is gone; compared with another copy, unresolved V genes explain less than half, and the rest is unexplained. The V and J calls and clone size are taken from that table; D and trimming were inferred from the DNA. The sample table records about 2.2 million clones; around 95% of these occur just once. 1.5% to 2% of the sample rests with the top ten.

The chain employs TRBV27 and TRBJ2-1; TRBD2 could be the D gene, as 6 bases match. The clonotype was recovered from a man younger than 35 in good health. Some clones in this sample may be carry-over from other donors' samples. The material sequenced was naive CD8+ T cells from PBMCs. The cell subset or site label, as the study defines it: CD45RA+CCR7+. The DNA is TGTGCCAGCAGTTTACCCGGGAGAGGCTACAATGAGCAGTTCTTC. This yields the protein CASSLPGRGYNEQFF.